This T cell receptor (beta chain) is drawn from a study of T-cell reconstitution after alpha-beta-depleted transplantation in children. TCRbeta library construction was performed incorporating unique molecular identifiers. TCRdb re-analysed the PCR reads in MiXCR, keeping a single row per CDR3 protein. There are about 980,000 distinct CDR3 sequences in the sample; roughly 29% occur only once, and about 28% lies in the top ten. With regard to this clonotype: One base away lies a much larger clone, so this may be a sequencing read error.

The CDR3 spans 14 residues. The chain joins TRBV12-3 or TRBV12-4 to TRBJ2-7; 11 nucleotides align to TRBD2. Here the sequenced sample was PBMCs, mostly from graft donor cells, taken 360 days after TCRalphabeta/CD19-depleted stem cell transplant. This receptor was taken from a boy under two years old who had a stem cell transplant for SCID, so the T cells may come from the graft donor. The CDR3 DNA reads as TGTGCCAGCAGTATAGCGGGGGGGACCTACGAGCAGTACTTC. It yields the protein CASSIAGGTYEQYF.